This T cell receptor (beta chain) was sequenced during a study of blood T cells in healthy people across ages. Study-wide results and limits: Relative to aged donors, long-lived donors carried more naive CD4+ cells and displayed higher diversity.

As to this clonotype: Its antigen is unidentified.

Primed by a sample-barcoded 5' primer and a J-beta primer mix, a second PCR proceeded for about 6 to 12 cycles. TCRdb redid the calling of the 5' RACE reads with MiXCR, one entry per CDR3 protein. The data show over 600,000 distinct CDR3 sequences, over 40% seen once. Trimming left V 1 base short and J 3 bases short, with 7 bases between. There are 14 residues in the CDR3. Germline V gene sequence: CDR1 SEHNR, CDR2 FQNEAQ (reference sequence). The sequencing input was blood. J is TRBJ2-1 and V is TRBV7-9, with D hard to call. The source is a man older than 75 in good health. CDR3 nucleotides: TGTGCCAGCAGCTTAGAAGGCGGCTACAATGAGCAGTTCTTC. Amino acid sequence: CASSLEGGYNEQFF.